Included here is one T cell receptor beta chain sequence, with context. These data belong to a study of T cell responses to AZD1222 COVID-19 vaccine. The assay was immunoSEQ multiplex PCR, and TCRdb's table has in-frame clones only and misses some. This sample has some 280,000 clones; approximately 94% occur once, and the top ten carry around 0.5%. Trimming took 4 bases from V and 5 from J, leaving 9 bases between them. The CDR3 is 14 amino acids. The germline V gene encodes CDR1 ENHRY and CDR2 SYGVKD. Specimen: peripheral blood, collected 28 days after the second AZD1222 dose. The chain employs TRBV10-3 and TRBJ1-6, with D tentatively TRBD1 (5 bases). The TCR sequence derives from an adult who received the AZD1222 COVID-19 vaccine. DNA for the CDR3: TGTGCCATCAGTGTGGGGACCGATAATTCACCCCTCCACTTT. It codes for CAISVGTDNSPLHF.